This passage covers 29 T cell receptor beta chains from one sample sequenced in a study of cytomegalovirus exposure and HLA in healthy donors. The PCR made use of 60 Vbeta and 13 Jbeta primers. Using immunoSEQ multiplex PCR, the repertoire was profiled, and TCRdb retains in-frame clones only, with some absent. The sample yields around 210,000 clones, approximately 78% seen once. The sample comprised PBMCs. The receptor source for this set is a boy aged 5-17 years in good health and CMV-seronegative.

The chain carries TRBV11-3 and TRBJ1-6; D not resolved. Germline V gene lookup returns CDR1 SGHNT and CDR2 YENEEA. V dropped 0 bases and J dropped 11 bases, with 8 bases sitting between them. The CDR3 totals 13 residues. As DNA, the CDR3 is TGTGCCAGCAGCTTAGAGACCGGGGCACCCCTCCACTTT. Its protein product is CASSLETGAPLHF.

V usage is TRBV11-2 and J usage is TRBJ2-2; tentative D call: TRBD2 (6 bases). The CDR3 extends over 16 amino acids. V lost 5 bases and J lost 6, with 19 bases in between. CDR1 and CDR2 from the germline V gene are SGHAT and FQNNGV. This chain's CDR3 is CASSDAVTSIPGELFF. CDR3 coding DNA: TGTGCCAGCAGCGACGCGGTTACTAGCATCCCCGGGGAGCTGTTTTTT.

The chain joins TRBV5-1 to TRBJ1-2; no definite D call. Germline V gene lookup returns CDR1 SGHRS and CDR2 YFSETQ. Deletions cut 2 bases from V and 3 bases from J, with 11 bases between. This CDR3 contains 14 residues. CDR3 sequence (DNA): TGCGCCAGCAGCTTTTCAGGCAGAGACTATGGCTACACCTTC. Amino acids: CASSFSGRDYGYTF.

The V and J genes are TRBV27 and TRBJ2-7, with 8 bases lining up with TRBD2. V dropped 7 bases and J dropped 3; count of bases not matched to a gene: 11. The CDR3 loop spans 15 amino acids. Germline V CDR1 and CDR2: MNHEY, SMNVEV (reference sequence). The CDR3 coding sequence is TGTGCCAGCATCCGCCGACTAGCGAGAAACTACGAGCAGTACTTC. It yields the protein CASIRRLARNYEQYF.

This sequence joins TRBV18 and TRBJ1-1; the D gene is possibly TRBD1 (5 bases). There are 13 residues in the CDR3. Trimming stripped 6 bases from V and 5 bases from J, with 13 bases between. Germline CDR1 and CDR2: KGHSH and LQKENI. The CDR3 region has the DNA TGTGCCAGCTCTGCGACGGGGGATACTGAAGCTTTCTTT. Translated, it gives CASSATGDTEAFF.

This sequence joins TRBV30 and TRBJ1-3; no reliable D call. Germline V gives CDR1 GTSNPN, CDR2 SVGIG (reference sequence). The V end was cut by 3 bases, the J end by 0 bases, with 12 bases between. The CDR3 contains 15 residues. The chain's CDR3 is CAWRRLSFSGNTIYF. The DNA for the CDR3 is TGTGCCTGGAGACGCCTGAGCTTCTCTGGAAACACCATATATTTT. Filled out from reference TRBV30 and TRBJ1-3, the complete variable domain reads SQTIHQWPATLVQPVGSPLSLECTVEGTSNPNLYWYRQAAGRGLQLLFYSVGIGQISSEVPQNLSASRPQDRQFILSSKKLLLSDSGFYLCAWRRLSFSGNTIYFGEGSWLTVV.

This rearrangement joins TRBV5-1 to TRBJ2-7; weak D call: TRBD2 (5 bases). CDR1 is SGHRS and CDR2 is YFSETQ in the germline V gene. CDR3 length: 14 amino acids. Trimming left V 0 bases short and J 3 bases short, with 10 bases between. This CDR3 reads CASSLGLHNYEQYF. The CDR3 region has the DNA TGCGCCAGCAGCTTGGGACTACACAACTACGAGCAGTACTTC.

The rearrangement uses TRBV10-1 and TRBJ2-3; 9 positions match TRBD1. Germline lookup yields CDR1 WNHNN and CDR2 SYGVQD (reference sequence). This CDR3 is 14 amino acids long. The V gene end was trimmed by 9 bases and the J gene end by 1 base; junction bases not matched to a gene: 5. CDR3 nucleotide sequence: TGCGCCAGATTTTGGACAGGGGGCACAGATACGCAGTATTTT. It yields the protein CARFWTGGTDTQYF.

The chain has TRBV13 and TRBJ1-2; D perhaps matches TRBD1 (6 bases). Deletions cut 0 bases from V and 2 bases from J, with 10 bases between. CDR1 is PRHDT and CDR2 is FYEKMQ in the germline V gene (reference sequence). There are 15 residues in the CDR3. The CDR3 sequence: CASSLGRGLNYGYTF. As DNA, the CDR3 is TGTGCCAGCAGCTTAGGCAGGGGATTAAACTATGGCTACACCTTC. The full variable domain, with the rest looked up from reference TRBV13 and TRBJ1-2, is AAGVIQSPRHLIKEKRETATLKCYPIPRHDTVYWYQQGPGQDPQFLISFYEKMQSDKGSIPDRFSAQQFSDYHSELNMSSLELGDSALYFCASSLGRGLNYGYTFGSGTRLTVV.

CDR3 DNA: TGTGCCAGTTGGTTGGGGGGTATGACTTTCTTT. Translation: CASWLGGMTFF. The J gene is TRBJ1-1, the V gene TRBV19, with D possibly matching TRBD1 (5 bases). The CDR3 covers 11 residues. Germline CDR1 and CDR2: LNHDA and SQIVND (reference sequence). V lost 8 bases to trimming and J lost 12 bases, with 16 bases between them.

J is TRBJ2-5 and V is TRBV5-6; D may be TRBD1 (6 bases). Trimming stripped 3 bases from V and 5 bases from J, with 14 bases between. Per the germline V gene, CDR1 is SGHDT and CDR2 is YYEEEE. CDR3 size: 14 residues. The CDR3 nucleotides are TGTGCCAGCAGCTGGGGGCCGGGAAGTGAGACCCAGTACTTC. It encodes CASSWGPGSETQYF.

This clone appeared a few times. V gene TRBV7-8 combines with J gene TRBJ1-1; 7 bases are shared with TRBD1. This CDR3 contains 13 residues. V shed 5 bases and J 7 bases; nucleotides not matched to a gene: 7. CDR1 is SGHVS, CDR2 FQNEAQ, per germline. CDR3 loop: CASSTTGVVEAFF. The CDR3 nucleotides are TGTGCCAGCAGCACCACAGGGGTGGTTGAAGCTTTCTTT.

A few counts support this clone. The chain employs TRBV6-6 and TRBJ2-7; D call uncertain. The ends were cut back, 5 bases at V and 6 bases at J, with 17 bases in the middle. This CDR3 region has 14 residues. CDR1 is MNHNY and CDR2 is SVGAGI in the germline V gene (reference sequence). The CDR3 DNA reads TGTGCCAGCAGTGCCGACTCTGGCGCCTTCGAGCAGTACTTC. Its translation: CASSADSGAFEQYF.

V usage is TRBV19 and J usage is TRBJ2-3; 12 positions match TRBD2. The CDR3 is made up of 19 amino acids. Germline V gives CDR1 LNHDA, CDR2 SQIVND (reference sequence). V lost 4 bases, J lost 3 bases, and 14 bases stayed unmatched. The CDR3 DNA is TGTGCCAGTAGTACCCGAGTGGCTAGCGGGAGGGCTGTTACAGATACGCAGTATTTT. This sequence encodes CASSTRVASGRAVTDTQYF.

This clone showed up just once. The chain recombines TRBV27 with TRBJ2-7; 12 nucleotides match TRBD2. Germline assignment: CDR1 MNHEY and CDR2 SMNVEV (reference sequence). Germline trimming cut 1 base from V and 4 bases from J; bases unmatched to any gene: 29. CDR3 length: 24 amino acids. CDR3 region: CASSLFPVGGGLAGSYEGCYEQYF. CDR3 nucleotides: TGTGCCAGCAGTTTATTTCCTGTGGGGGGCGGACTAGCGGGGTCTTATGAAGGTTGTTACGAGCAGTACTTC.

The V call is TRBV6-6, the J call TRBJ2-7; possible D gene TRBD1, 6 bases. Between the trimmed V and J ends, which lost 6 bases and 1 base, there was a span of 10 bases. This CDR3 has 13 residues. Germline V gives CDR1 MNHNY, CDR2 SVGAGI (reference sequence). CDR3 sequence reads: CASRNRVSYEQYF. CDR3 DNA: TGTGCCAGCAGGAACAGGGTTTCCTACGAGCAGTACTTC.

The chain's CDR3 is CASSFAEHGEQYF. CDR3 nucleotides: TGTGCCAGCAGCTTTGCGGAGCACGGCGAGCAGTACTTC. This rearrangement joins TRBV5-4 to TRBJ2-7; D unresolved. Between the trimmed V and J ends, which lost 2 bases and 6 bases, there was a span of 12 bases. Germline V gives CDR1 SGHNT, CDR2 YYREEE (reference sequence). The CDR3 has 13 amino acids.

The chain carries TRBV27 and TRBJ2-5, with a possible D match to TRBD1 (5 bases). This CDR3 spans 12 amino acids. The germline V gene encodes CDR1 MNHEY and CDR2 SMNVEV (reference sequence). V was clipped by 3 bases and J by 9 bases, with 11 bases between them. CDR3 DNA sequence: TGTGCCAGCAGTTTTCAGGGTACAGCCCAGTACTTC. This codes for CASSFQGTAQYF.

This clone was detected a few times. The chain has TRBV5-1 and TRBJ1-2; maybe TRBD1 (6 bases). The CDR3 extends over 19 amino acids. The germline gives CDR1 SGHRS, CDR2 YFSETQ. V lost 1 base and J 1 base, leaving 23 bases between the germline ends. The DNA for the CDR3 is TGCGCCAGCAGCTTGAGAGTTCGGACCCCCGAGGGGGTTAACTATGGCTACACCTTC. It specifies CASSLRVRTPEGVNYGYTF.

The V call is TRBV9, the J call TRBJ2-3; weak D call: TRBD2 (7 bases). This CDR3 is built from 13 residues. V lost 3 bases and J 6 bases, leaving 11 bases between the germline ends. Germline V CDR1 and CDR2: SGDLS, YYNGEE. The CDR3 bases are TGTGCCAGCAGCGCGGGGGGCCGCGATACGCAGTATTTT. Translating gives CASSAGGRDTQYF.

The rearrangement uses TRBV27 and TRBJ2-6; tentatively, D is TRBD2 (6 bases). The CDR3 runs to 13 residues. Looked up from germline, CDR1 is MNHEY and CDR2 is SMNVEV (reference sequence). The chain's CDR3 is CAGGRAGANVLTF. The CDR3 DNA sequence: TGTGCAGGAGGGCGCGCTGGGGCCAACGTCCTGACTTTC.

CDR3 sequence reads: CASSQDPLPGGNTEAFF. DNA for the CDR3: TGCGCCAGCAGCCAAGATCCCCTCCCCGGGGGGAACACTGAAGCTTTCTTT. J is TRBJ1-1 and V is TRBV4-1; weak D call: TRBD1 (5 bases). Germline V lookup: CDR1 MGHRA, CDR2 YSYEKL. Trimming cost V 0 bases and J 1 base, with 15 bases left between them. This CDR3 has 17 amino acids.

J is TRBJ1-6 and V is TRBV7-9, with D possibly being TRBD1 (5 bases). The germline V and J ends were trimmed by 3 bases and 4 bases, with 7 bases remaining between them. CDR1 and CDR2 (germline): SEHNR, FQNEAQ (reference sequence). CDR3 length equals 14 residues. For the CDR3, the DNA is TGTGCCAGCAGCTTCGACAGTTATAATTCACCCCTCCACTTT. Residues: CASSFDSYNSPLHF.

The gene calls are TRBV19 and TRBJ2-5; perhaps TRBD2 as D (6 bases). V lost 1 base to trimming and J lost 5 bases, with 8 bases between them. The germline V gene encodes CDR1 LNHDA and CDR2 SQIVND (reference sequence). This CDR3 has 13 amino acids. In DNA, the CDR3 is TGTGCCAGTAGTATAGCCCGGGGGGAGACCCAGTACTTC. It translates to CASSIARGETQYF.

The chain employs TRBV19 and TRBJ2-1; no clear D gene. Trimming left V 1 base short and J 0 bases short, with 7 bases between. Per germline, CDR1 LNHDA and CDR2 SQIVND (reference sequence). The CDR3 loop spans 15 amino acids. The CDR3 sequence: CASSIGGNSYNEQFF. CDR3 bases: TGTGCCAGTAGTATAGGTGGCAACTCCTACAATGAGCAGTTCTTC.

The gene calls are TRBV5-6 and TRBJ2-7, with D possibly being TRBD1 (6 bases). Trimming removed 5 bases from V and 7 bases from J, with 19 bases in between. The CDR3 contains 14 residues. Germline CDR1 SGHDT, CDR2 YYEEEE. CDR3 DNA sequence: TGTGCCAGCAGTCCAGGGGTCCTAAGGTGGGAGCAGTACTTC. It codes for CASSPGVLRWEQYF.

The rearrangement links TRBV30 to TRBJ2-7; 8 nucleotides line up with TRBD1. The CDR3 is 15 residues long. CDR1 is GTSNPN and CDR2 is SVGIG in the germline V gene (reference sequence). Unmatched junction bases numbered 11, after V lost 0 bases and J lost 7 bases. As DNA, the CDR3 is TGTGCCTGGAGTGTACTCCGGGACAGGCCGGTGGAGCAGTACTTC. Its protein product is CAWSVLRDRPVEQYF.

The genes are TRBV9 and TRBJ2-5, with 7 bases that match TRBD2. CDR1 is SGDLS, CDR2 YYNGEE, per germline. V was clipped by 4 bases and J by 2 bases; unmatched bases: 5. This CDR3 has 14 residues. The CDR3 is CASSLRTRQETQYF. The CDR3 DNA is TGTGCCAGCAGCCTGAGGACTAGGCAAGAGACCCAGTACTTC.

This rearrangement joins TRBV7-7 to TRBJ2-2; 9 bases align to TRBD1. The CDR3 has 17 residues. V was pared by 5 bases and J by 6 bases, with 13 bases of the junction left unmatched. Germline lookup yields CDR1 SSHAT and CDR2 FNYEAQ (reference sequence). The CDR3: CASSQRVPGQGAGELFF. CDR3 in DNA: TGTGCCAGCAGCCAACGTGTCCCGGGACAGGGAGCCGGGGAGCTGTTTTTT.